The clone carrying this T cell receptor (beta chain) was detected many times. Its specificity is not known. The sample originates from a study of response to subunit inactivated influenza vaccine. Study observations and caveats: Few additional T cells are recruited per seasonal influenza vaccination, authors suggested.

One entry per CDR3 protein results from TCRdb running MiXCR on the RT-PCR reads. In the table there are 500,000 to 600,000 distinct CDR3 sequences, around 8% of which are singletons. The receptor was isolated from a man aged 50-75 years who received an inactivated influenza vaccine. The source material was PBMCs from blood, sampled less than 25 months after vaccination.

DNA of the CDR3: TGTGCCAGCAGCCCGGGACAGCGAACCGGGGAGCTGTTTTTT. This translates into CASSPGQRTGELFF. The rearrangement uses TRBV7-2 and TRBJ2-2; the match to TRBD1 covers 7 bases. The CDR3 consists of 14 residues. Germline V gene sequence: CDR1 SGHTA, CDR2 FQGNSA. V trimming: 5 bases; J trimming: 5 bases; junction bases outside the gene matches: 5.